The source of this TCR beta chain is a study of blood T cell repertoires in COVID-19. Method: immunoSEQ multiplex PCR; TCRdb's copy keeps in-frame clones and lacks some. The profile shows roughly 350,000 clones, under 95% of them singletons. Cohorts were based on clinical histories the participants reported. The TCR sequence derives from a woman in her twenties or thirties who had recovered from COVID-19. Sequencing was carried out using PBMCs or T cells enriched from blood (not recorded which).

The DNA of the CDR3 is TGTGCCAGCAGTTACTCGAATAGAGCGGGAGAAGCTTTCTTT. It yields the protein CASSYSNRAGEAFF. V usage is TRBV6-2 or TRBV6-3 and J usage is TRBJ1-1; D not resolved. The germline V gene has CDR1 MNHEY and CDR2 SVGEGT. The CDR3 has 14 residues. The V and J ends lost 0 bases and 8 bases respectively, with 13 bases between them.